This T cell receptor (beta chain) was sequenced in a study of identifying expanded T cells in peripheral blood. Study results and caveats: Approximately 1.2 clones differed between technical replicates, versus approximately 17 and 20 over time. Variance in clone template counts between roughly two-week samples significantly increased with total template count across all healthy donors.

Healthy donors had no documented immune events, such as infections, while sampled. Comments on this clone: Its antigen remains unknown.

V lost 0 bases and J lost 0, with 9 bases in between. The CDR3 contains 15 residues. Germline-derived CDR1 and CDR2 are SGHDN and FVKESK. Here immunoSEQ multiplex PCR was the method, and the copy in TCRdb shows in-frame clones only, minus some. The sample gives some 90,000 clones, more than 75% of which show up once; roughly 19% is in the top ten. The sequence derives from a person aged 18 to 69 in good health. V gene TRBV14 combines with J gene TRBJ2-7; D call uncertain. The material sequenced was blood. CDR3 region: CASSQDSWGSYEQYF. CDR3 DNA: TGTGCCAGCAGCCAAGATAGTTGGGGCTCCTACGAGCAGTACTTC.